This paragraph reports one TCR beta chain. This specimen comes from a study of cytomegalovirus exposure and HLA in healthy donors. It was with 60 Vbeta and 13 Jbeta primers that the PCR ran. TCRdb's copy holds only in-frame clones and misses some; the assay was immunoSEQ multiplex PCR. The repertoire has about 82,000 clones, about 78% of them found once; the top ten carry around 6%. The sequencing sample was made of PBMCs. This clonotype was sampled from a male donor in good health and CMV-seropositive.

DNA for the CDR3: TGCGCCAGCAGCCAAAGGACAGGAGGGGATTCACCCCTCCACTTT. Translated: CASSQRTGGDSPLHF. The genes are TRBV5-1 and TRBJ1-6, with 7 bases identical to TRBD1. The CDR3 extends over 15 amino acids. V trimming: 4 bases; J trimming: 8 bases; junction bases outside the gene matches: 9. Looked up from germline, CDR1 is SGHRS and CDR2 is YFSETQ.